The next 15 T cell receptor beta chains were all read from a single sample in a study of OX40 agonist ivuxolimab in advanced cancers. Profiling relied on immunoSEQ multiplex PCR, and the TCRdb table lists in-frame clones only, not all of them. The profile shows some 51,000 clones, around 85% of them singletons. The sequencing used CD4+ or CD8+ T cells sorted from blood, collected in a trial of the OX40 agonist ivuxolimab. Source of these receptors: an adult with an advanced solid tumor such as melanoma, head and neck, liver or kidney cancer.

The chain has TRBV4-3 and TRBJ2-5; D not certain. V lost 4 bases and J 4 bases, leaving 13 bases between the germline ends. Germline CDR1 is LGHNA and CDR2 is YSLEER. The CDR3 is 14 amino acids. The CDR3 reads CASSPEPIGETQYF. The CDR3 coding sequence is TGCGCCAGCAGCCCCGAACCAATTGGAGAGACCCAGTACTTC.

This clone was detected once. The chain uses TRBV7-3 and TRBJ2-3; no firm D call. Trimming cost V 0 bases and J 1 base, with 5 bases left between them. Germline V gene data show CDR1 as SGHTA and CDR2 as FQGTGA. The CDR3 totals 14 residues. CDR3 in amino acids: CASSLTGGTDTQYF. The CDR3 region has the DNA TGTGCCAGCAGCTTAACTGGAGGCACAGATACGCAGTATTTT.

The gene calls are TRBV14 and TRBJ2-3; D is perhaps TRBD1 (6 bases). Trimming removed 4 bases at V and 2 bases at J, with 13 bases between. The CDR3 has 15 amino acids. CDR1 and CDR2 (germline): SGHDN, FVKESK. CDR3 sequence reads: CASSPRQVLTDTQYF. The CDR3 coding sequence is TGTGCCAGCAGCCCTCGACAGGTTCTCACAGATACGCAGTATTTT.

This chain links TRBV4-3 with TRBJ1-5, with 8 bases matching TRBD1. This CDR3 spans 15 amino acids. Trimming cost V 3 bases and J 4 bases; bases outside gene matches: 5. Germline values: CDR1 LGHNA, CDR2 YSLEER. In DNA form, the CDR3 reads TGCGCCAGCAGCCATGGGCAGGGGGCAAATCAGCCCCAGCATTTT. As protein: CASSHGQGANQPQHF.

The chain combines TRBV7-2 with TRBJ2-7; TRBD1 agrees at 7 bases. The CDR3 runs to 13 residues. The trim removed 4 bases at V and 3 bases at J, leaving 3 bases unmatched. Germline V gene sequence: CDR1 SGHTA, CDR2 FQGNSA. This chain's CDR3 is CASSSWTGYEQYF. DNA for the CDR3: TGTGCCAGCAGCTCGTGGACAGGCTACGAGCAGTACTTC.

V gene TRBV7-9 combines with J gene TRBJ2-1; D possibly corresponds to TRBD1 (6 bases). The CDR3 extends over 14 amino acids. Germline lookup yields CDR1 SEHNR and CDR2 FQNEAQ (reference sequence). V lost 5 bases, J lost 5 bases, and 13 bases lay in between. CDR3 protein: CASSIPTGNNEQFF. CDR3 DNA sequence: TGTGCCAGCAGCATCCCGACAGGAAACAATGAGCAGTTCTTC.

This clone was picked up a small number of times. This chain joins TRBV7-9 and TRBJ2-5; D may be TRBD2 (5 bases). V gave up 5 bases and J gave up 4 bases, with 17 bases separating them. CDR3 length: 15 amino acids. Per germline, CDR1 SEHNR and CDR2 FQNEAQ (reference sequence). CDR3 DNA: TGTGCCAGCAGCCTTCCGGTAGGGAGTCGAGAGACCCAGTACTTC. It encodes CASSLPVGSRETQYF.

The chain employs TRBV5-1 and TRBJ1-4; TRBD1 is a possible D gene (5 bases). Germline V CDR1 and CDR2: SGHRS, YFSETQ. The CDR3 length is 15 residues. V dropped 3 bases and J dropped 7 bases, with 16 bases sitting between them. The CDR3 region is CASSSLGTVGEKLFF. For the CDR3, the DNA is TGCGCCAGCAGCTCGCTTGGGACTGTAGGTGAAAAACTGTTTTTT.

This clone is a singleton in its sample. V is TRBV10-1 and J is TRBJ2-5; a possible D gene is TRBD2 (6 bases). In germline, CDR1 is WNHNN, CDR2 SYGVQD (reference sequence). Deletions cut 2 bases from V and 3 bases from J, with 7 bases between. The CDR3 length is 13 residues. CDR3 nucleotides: TGCGCCAGCAGTGAGGGGGAGGAAGAGACCCAGTACTTC. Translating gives CASSEGEEETQYF.

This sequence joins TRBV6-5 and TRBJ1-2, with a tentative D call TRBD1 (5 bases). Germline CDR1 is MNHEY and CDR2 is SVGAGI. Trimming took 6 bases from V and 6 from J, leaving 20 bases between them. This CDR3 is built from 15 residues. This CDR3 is CASRSGTDAANGYTF. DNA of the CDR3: TGTGCCAGCAGAAGCGGGACGGACGCTGCGAATGGCTACACCTTC.

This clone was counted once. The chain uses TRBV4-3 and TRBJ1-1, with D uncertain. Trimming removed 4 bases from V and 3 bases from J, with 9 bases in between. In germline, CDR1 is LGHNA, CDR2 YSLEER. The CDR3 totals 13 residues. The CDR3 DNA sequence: TGCGCCAGCAGCCCTTTTGGGGACACTGAAGCTTTCTTT. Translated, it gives CASSPFGDTEAFF.

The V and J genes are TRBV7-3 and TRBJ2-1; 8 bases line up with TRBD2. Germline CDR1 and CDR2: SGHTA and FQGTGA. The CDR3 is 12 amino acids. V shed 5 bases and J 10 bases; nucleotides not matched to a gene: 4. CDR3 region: CASSPAGGEQFF. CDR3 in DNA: TGTGCCAGCAGCCCGGCGGGGGGAGAGCAGTTCTTC.

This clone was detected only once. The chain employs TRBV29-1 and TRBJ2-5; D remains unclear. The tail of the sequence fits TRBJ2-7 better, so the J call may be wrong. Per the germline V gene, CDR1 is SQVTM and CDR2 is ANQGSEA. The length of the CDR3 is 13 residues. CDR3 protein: CSVEARLSYEQYF. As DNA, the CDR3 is TGCAGCGTTGAGGCCAGGCTCTCCTACGAGCAGTACTTC.

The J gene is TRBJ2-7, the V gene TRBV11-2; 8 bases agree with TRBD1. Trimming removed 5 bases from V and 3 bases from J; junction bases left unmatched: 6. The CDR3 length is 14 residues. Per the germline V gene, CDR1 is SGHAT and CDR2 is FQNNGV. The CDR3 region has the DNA TGTGCCAGCAGCCAGACAGGGGAGAGCTACGAGCAGTACTTC. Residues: CASSQTGESYEQYF.

The CDR3 bases are TGTGCCAGCAGCTTTGGCGGGATCTACGAGCAGTACTTC. Its translation is CASSFGGIYEQYF. The V and J genes are TRBV13 and TRBJ2-7; possibly TRBD2 for D (6 bases). The CDR3 loop spans 13 amino acids. In germline, CDR1 is PRHDT, CDR2 FYEKMQ (reference sequence). Deletions cut 3 bases from V and 3 bases from J, with 9 bases between.